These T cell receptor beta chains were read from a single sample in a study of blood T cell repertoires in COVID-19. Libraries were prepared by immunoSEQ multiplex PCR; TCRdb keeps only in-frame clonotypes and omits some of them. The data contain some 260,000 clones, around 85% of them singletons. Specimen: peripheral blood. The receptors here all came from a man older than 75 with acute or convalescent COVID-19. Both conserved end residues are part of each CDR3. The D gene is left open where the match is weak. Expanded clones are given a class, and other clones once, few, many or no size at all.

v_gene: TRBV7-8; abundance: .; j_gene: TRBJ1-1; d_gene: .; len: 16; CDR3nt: TGTGCCAGCAGCCTGAGCCGCAAGGGGGTGAACACTGAAGCTTTCTTT; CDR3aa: CASSLSRKGVNTEAFF
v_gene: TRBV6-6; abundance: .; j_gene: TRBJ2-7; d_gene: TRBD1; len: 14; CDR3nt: TGTGCCAGCAGCCTGGGACAGGGAGTCTACGAGCAGTACTTC; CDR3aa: CASSLGQGVYEQYF
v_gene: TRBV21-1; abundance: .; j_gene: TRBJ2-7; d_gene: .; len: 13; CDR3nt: TGTGCCAGCAGCAAGGACAGCCCCTACGAGCAGTACTTC; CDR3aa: CASSKDSPYEQYF
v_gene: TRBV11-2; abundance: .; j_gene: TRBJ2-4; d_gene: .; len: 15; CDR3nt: TGTGCCAGCAGCCCCTGGGGGGAAAACCAAAACATTCAGTACTTC; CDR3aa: CASSPWGENQNIQYF
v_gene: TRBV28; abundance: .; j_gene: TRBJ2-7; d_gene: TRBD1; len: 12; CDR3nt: TGTGCCAGCAGGGGACAGGGCCACGAGCAGTACTTC; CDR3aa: CASRGQGHEQYF
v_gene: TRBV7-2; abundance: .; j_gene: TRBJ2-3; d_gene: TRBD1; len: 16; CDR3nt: TGTGCCAGCAGCCAGGCCCGACAGGGGCACACAGATACGCAGTATTTT; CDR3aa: CASSQARQGHTDTQYF
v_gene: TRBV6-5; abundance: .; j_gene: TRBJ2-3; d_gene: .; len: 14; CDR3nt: TGTGCCAGCAGATTCAGAGGGCGCACAGATACGCAGTATTTT; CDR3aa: CASRFRGRTDTQYF
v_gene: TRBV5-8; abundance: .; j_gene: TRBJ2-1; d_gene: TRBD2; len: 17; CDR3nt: TGTGCCAGCAGCTTCTTAAGCGGGAGTAGAGCCTACAATGAGCAGTTCTTC; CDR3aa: CASSFLSGSRAYNEQFF
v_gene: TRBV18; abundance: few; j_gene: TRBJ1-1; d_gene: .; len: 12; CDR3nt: TGTGCCAGCTCACCCGGTAACACTGAAGCTTTCTTT; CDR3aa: CASSPGNTEAFF
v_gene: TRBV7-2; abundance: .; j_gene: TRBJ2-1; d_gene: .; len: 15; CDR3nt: TGTGCCAGCAGCCACTCCCTCGGGCGGGTCAATGAGCAGTTCTTC; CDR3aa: CASSHSLGRVNEQFF
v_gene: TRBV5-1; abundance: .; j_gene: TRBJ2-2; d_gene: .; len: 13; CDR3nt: TGCGCCAGCACGCGAATCGCAGCGGGGGAGCTGTTTTTT; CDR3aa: CASTRIAAGELFF
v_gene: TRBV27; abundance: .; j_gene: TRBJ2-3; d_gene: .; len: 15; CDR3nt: TGTGCCACCTCACGCAAGGGGTCTAGCACAGATACGCAGTATTTT; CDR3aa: CATSRKGSSTDTQYF
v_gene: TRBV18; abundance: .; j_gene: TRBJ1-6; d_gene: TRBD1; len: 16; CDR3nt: TGTGCCAGCTCACCGGCGGGACAGGGGGCCTATTCACCCCTCCACTTT; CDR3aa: CASSPAGQGAYSPLHF
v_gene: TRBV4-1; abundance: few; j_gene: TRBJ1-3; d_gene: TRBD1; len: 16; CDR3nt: TGCGCCAGCAGCCAAGATCTCGGCAGGGGGCTGAACACCATATATTTT; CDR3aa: CASSQDLGRGLNTIYF
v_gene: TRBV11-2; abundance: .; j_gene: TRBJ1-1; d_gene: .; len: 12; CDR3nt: TGTGCCAGCAGCCCGACAGGTCCTGAAGCTTTCTTT; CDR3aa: CASSPTGPEAFF
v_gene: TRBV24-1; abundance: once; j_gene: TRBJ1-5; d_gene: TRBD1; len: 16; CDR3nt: TGTGCCACCAGTGAGGGGACAGGGAAGGGCAATCAGCCCCAGCATTTT; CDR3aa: CATSEGTGKGNQPQHF
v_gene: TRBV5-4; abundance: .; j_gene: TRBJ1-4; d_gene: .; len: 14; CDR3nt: TGTGCCAGCAGCTTGGCCGGGGTGGGGGAAAAACTGTTTTTT; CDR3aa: CASSLAGVGEKLFF
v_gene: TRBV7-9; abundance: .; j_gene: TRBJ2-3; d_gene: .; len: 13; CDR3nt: TGTGCCAGCAGCTTCGGGAGTGCAGATACGCAGTATTTT; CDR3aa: CASSFGSADTQYF
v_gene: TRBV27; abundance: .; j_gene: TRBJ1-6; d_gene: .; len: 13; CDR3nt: TGTGCCAGCAGTTTGTCCGGTAATTCACCCCTCCACTTT; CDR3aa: CASSLSGNSPLHF
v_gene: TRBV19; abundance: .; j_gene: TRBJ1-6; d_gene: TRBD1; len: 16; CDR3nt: TGTGCCAGTAGTAGATACCGGGACAGTCCTAATTCACCCCTCCACTTT; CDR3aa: CASSRYRDSPNSPLHF
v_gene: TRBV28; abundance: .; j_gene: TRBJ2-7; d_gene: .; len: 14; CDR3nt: TGTGCCAGCCGCCCACCCTGGAGCTCCTACGAGCAGTACTTC; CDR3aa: CASRPPWSSYEQYF
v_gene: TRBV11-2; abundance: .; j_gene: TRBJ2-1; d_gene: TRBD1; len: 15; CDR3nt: TGTGCCAGCAGCTTTGACAGGGGGACCTACAATGAGCAGTTCTTC; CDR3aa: CASSFDRGTYNEQFF
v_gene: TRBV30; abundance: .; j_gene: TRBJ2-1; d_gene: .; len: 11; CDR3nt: TGTGCCTGGACTAGGAGCGATGAGCAGTTCTTC; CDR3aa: CAWTRSDEQFF
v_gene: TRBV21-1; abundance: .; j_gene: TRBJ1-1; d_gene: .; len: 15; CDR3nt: TGTGCCAGCAGCAAAGAAGGAGGGTTGGGCACTGAAGCTTTCTTT; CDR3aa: CASSKEGGLGTEAFF
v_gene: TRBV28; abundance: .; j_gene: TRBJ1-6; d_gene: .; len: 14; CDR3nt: TGTGCCAGCAGTCCGGGGGACCGCCGTGCACCCCTCCACTTT; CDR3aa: CASSPGDRRAPLHF
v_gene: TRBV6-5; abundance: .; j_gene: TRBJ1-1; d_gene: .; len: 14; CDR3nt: TGTGCCAGCAGTTCCTCAGCTTCGAACACTGAAGCTTTCTTT; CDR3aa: CASSSSASNTEAFF
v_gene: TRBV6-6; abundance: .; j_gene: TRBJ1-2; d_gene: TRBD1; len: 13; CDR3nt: TGTGCCAGCTCCGACAGGGGGCACTATGGCTACACCTTC; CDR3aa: CASSDRGHYGYTF
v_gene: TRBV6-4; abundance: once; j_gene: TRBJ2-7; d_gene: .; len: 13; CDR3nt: TGTGCCAGCAGTGAGCGGGACGGTAGAGAGCAGTACTTC; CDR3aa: CASSERDGREQYF
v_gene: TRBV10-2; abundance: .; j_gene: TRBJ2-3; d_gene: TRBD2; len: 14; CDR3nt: TGCGCCAGGTGGGGGGGGTTTAGCACAGATACGCAGTATTTT; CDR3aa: CARWGGFSTDTQYF
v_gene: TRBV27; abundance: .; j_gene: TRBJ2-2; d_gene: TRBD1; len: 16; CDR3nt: TGTGCCAGCAGAGACCCCGGGACAGGGCACCCCGGGGAGCTGTTTTTT; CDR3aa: CASRDPGTGHPGELFF
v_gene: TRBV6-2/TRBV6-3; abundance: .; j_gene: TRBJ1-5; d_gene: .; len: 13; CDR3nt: TGTGCCAGCAGTGACAGGAAAAATCAGCCCCAGCATTTT; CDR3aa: CASSDRKNQPQHF